The 26 T cell receptor beta chains listed next were all sequenced from one sample in a study of blood T cell repertoires in COVID-19. Some clones are missing from TCRdb's copy, which holds only in-frame ones; the method was immunoSEQ multiplex PCR. The sample has more than 150,000 clones; around 87% are singletons. Sequenced: peripheral blood. The receptors come from a man aged 40-55 years with active or convalescent COVID-19.

The CDR3 loop reads CASSRTGYRYEQYF. CDR3 sequence (DNA): TGTGCCAGCAGTCGTACAGGGTATCGGTACGAGCAGTACTTC. This sequence joins TRBV7-2 and TRBJ2-7, with D perhaps TRBD1 (6 bases). The length of the CDR3 is 14 residues. V lost 6 bases and J lost 4, with 16 bases in between. Germline V gene sequence: CDR1 SGHTA, CDR2 FQGNSA.

The chain couples TRBV11-3 to TRBJ1-1, with D unclear. CDR1 is SGHNT and CDR2 is YENEEA in the germline V gene. Trimming cost V 3 bases and J 7 bases, with 12 bases left between them. There are 13 residues in the CDR3. The DNA of the CDR3 is TGTGCCAGCAGCTTGGCGGGGAGGAGTGAAGCTTTCTTT. Translated: CASSLAGRSEAFF. Full variable domain (missing parts from reference TRBV11-3 and TRBJ1-1): EAGVVQSPRYKIIEKKQPVAFWCNPISGHNTLYWYLQNLGQGPELLIRYENEEAVDDSQLPKDRFSAERLKGVDSTLKIQPAELGDSAVYLCASSLAGRSEAFFGQGTRLTVV.

This chain connects TRBV7-2 to TRBJ2-3; 10 bases fit TRBD2. Trimming cost V 5 bases and J 4 bases; bases outside gene matches: 3. From germline, CDR1 is SGHTA and CDR2 FQGNSA. This CDR3 is built from 14 residues. The CDR3 sequence is CASSPAGGADTQYF. In DNA form, the CDR3 reads TGTGCCAGCAGCCCAGCGGGGGGGGCAGATACGCAGTATTTT. The full variable domain, in which reference TRBV7-2 and TRBJ2-3 provide the parts outside the CDR3, is GAGVSQSPSNKVTEKGKDVELRCDPISGHTALYWYRQSLGQGLEFLIYFQGNSAPDKSGLPSDRFSAERTGGSVSTLTIQRTQQEDSAVYLCASSPAGGADTQYFGPGTRLTVL.

The rearrangement joins TRBV28 to TRBJ2-5; D might be TRBD2 (6 bases). The CDR3 runs 15 residues. Germline lookup yields CDR1 MDHEN and CDR2 SYDVKM. Trimming cost V 8 bases and J 2 bases, with 18 bases left between them. The CDR3 sequence is CASLGGTSIQETQYF. The CDR3 DNA sequence: TGTGCCAGCCTAGGAGGGACTTCAATTCAAGAGACCCAGTACTTC.

Here the CDR3 DNA reads TGTGCCAGCAGTGTCGATGAGACAGAACCTTCCTACGAGCAGTACTTC. This translates into CASSVDETEPSYEQYF. V and J are TRBV2 and TRBJ2-7, with a possible D match to TRBD1 (5 bases). This CDR3 has 16 residues. Germline V gene sequence: CDR1 SNHLY, CDR2 FYNNEI. V was pared by 4 bases and J by 1 base, with 17 bases between.

The chain recombines TRBV28 with TRBJ1-2; D is possibly TRBD1 (5 bases). Trimming left V 4 bases short and J 4 bases short, with 19 bases between. This CDR3 has 16 residues. Germline loops: CDR1 MDHEN, CDR2 SYDVKM. CDR3 bases: TGTGCCAGCAGTTCAATTAGGCAGGGTGAAATCTATGGCTACACCTTC. Its protein product is CASSSIRQGEIYGYTF.

The chain is built from TRBV4-2 and TRBJ2-3; D is perhaps TRBD1 (5 bases). The CDR3 extends over 15 amino acids. V lost 0 bases, J lost 0 bases, and 7 bases lay in between. Germline-derived CDR1 and CDR2 are LGHNA and YNFKEQ. The CDR3 loop reads CASSQDGASTDTQYF. The CDR3 nucleotides read TGTGCCAGCAGCCAAGATGGGGCAAGCACAGATACGCAGTATTTT.

The J gene is TRBJ2-1, the V gene TRBV30; the D gene is possibly TRBD2 (7 bases). The germline V gene encodes CDR1 GTSNPN and CDR2 SVGIG (reference sequence). The germline V and J ends were trimmed by 0 bases and 5 bases, with 17 bases remaining between them. This CDR3 region has 16 residues. The CDR3 DNA sequence: TGTGCCTGGAGTGTAACCGGTGGGGGGGACAACAATGAGCAGTTCTTC. Residues: CAWSVTGGGDNNEQFF.

J is TRBJ2-7 and V is TRBV25-1; D unclear. The CDR3 totals 10 residues. Per germline, CDR1 MGHDK and CDR2 SYGVNS. The V gene lost 8 bases and the J gene lost 9 bases, with 11 bases spanning the gap. Written as DNA, the CDR3 is TGTGCCAGCTCGGGTCCGAGGCAGTACTTC. Protein product: CASSGPRQYF.

The chain uses TRBV18 and TRBJ1-2; D unresolved. The CDR3 totals 14 residues. In germline, CDR1 is KGHSH, CDR2 LQKENI. Trimming shortened V by 2 bases and J by 2 bases, and 9 bases separated the two germline ends. CDR3 sequence reads: CASSPTATNYGYTF. DNA of the CDR3: TGTGCCAGCTCACCAACAGCCACGAACTATGGCTACACCTTC.

For the CDR3, the DNA is TGTGCCAGCAGTTTATATTATGAGGAGGGCAGAAACACTGAAGCTTTCTTT. Translating gives CASSLYYEEGRNTEAFF. The chain recombines TRBV27 with TRBJ1-1; no reliable D call. The CDR3 loop spans 17 amino acids. Germline CDR1 is MNHEY and CDR2 is SMNVEV (reference sequence). V was trimmed by 1 base and J by 2 bases, leaving 17 bases between them.

V is TRBV7-8 and J is TRBJ2-1; 9 positions match TRBD1. CDR1 is SGHVS, CDR2 FQNEAQ, per germline. Trimming at V came to 5 bases and at J to 4 bases, leaving 6 bases not matched to a gene. The CDR3 spans 15 residues. CDR3 coding DNA: TGTGCCAGCAGCCAGGGACAGGGAAATTACAATGAGCAGTTCTTC. This gives the protein CASSQGQGNYNEQFF.

The chain recombines TRBV7-3 with TRBJ2-7; 15 bases map to TRBD2. The CDR3 sequence is 15 residues long. CDR1 is SGHTA and CDR2 is FQGTGA in the germline V gene. With V trimmed by 5 bases and J by 4 bases, 3 bases remained unmatched. Here the CDR3 reads CASSPGLAGGYEQYF. The CDR3 DNA reads TGTGCCAGCAGCCCAGGACTAGCGGGGGGGTACGAGCAGTACTTC.

V is TRBV5-1 and J is TRBJ1-4; 7 bases align to TRBD1. The CDR3 sequence is 12 residues long. V was clipped by 6 bases and J by 5 bases; unmatched bases: 1. The V gene's germline CDR1 is SGHRS and CDR2 YFSETQ. This CDR3 is CASTTGNEKLFF. In DNA, the CDR3 is TGCGCCAGCACGACAGGGAATGAAAAACTGTTTTTT.

V usage is TRBV7-3 and J usage is TRBJ2-2, with 8 bases that match TRBD1. After removal of 5 bases from V and 5 bases from J, the junction contained 10 bases not matched to a gene. Germline values: CDR1 SGHTA, CDR2 FQGTGA. This CDR3 has 16 amino acids. DNA for the CDR3: TGTGCCAGCAGCCCCGACAGGGGTCGGGGAACCGGGGAGCTGTTTTTT. It specifies CASSPDRGRGTGELFF.

This chain connects TRBV2 to TRBJ1-1; 9 positions match TRBD1. The CDR3 is 13 amino acids. V was clipped by 6 bases and J by 5 bases; unmatched bases: 4. Germline CDR1 is SNHLY and CDR2 is FYNNEI. The CDR3 spells CASRQGAATEAFF. CDR3 nucleotides: TGTGCCAGCAGACAGGGGGCTGCTACTGAAGCTTTCTTT.

This chain uses TRBV6-5 with TRBJ2-1, with 8 bases identical to TRBD1. CDR3 size: 12 residues. V was clipped by 9 bases and J by 8 bases; unmatched bases: 6. The germline CDR1 and CDR2 sequences are MNHEY and SVGAGI. As DNA, the CDR3 is TGTGCCAGTACCCCAGGGGGCGATGAGCAGTTCTTC. This gives the protein CASTPGGDEQFF.

V is TRBV7-9 and J is TRBJ2-3; tentatively, D is TRBD1 (5 bases). The CDR3 runs to 14 residues. Trimming pared 5 bases from V and 0 bases from J, leaving 9 bases between. The germline gives CDR1 SEHNR, CDR2 FQNEAQ (reference sequence). The CDR3 region is CASSGAGSTDTQYF. CDR3 nucleotides: TGTGCCAGCAGCGGGGCAGGGAGCACAGATACGCAGTATTTT.

This rearrangement joins TRBV29-1 to TRBJ2-5, with 10 bases matching TRBD1. Germline trimming cut 7 bases from V and 5 bases from J; bases unmatched to any gene: 13. This CDR3 has 15 residues. The germline gives CDR1 SQVTM, CDR2 ANQGSEA. The CDR3 coding sequence is TGCAGCGCCACGACGACAGGGGGCGCGGGGGAGACCCAGTACTTC. It specifies CSATTTGGAGETQYF.

This chain connects TRBV19 to TRBJ2-1; 10 positions agree with TRBD2. The junction had 4 bases not matched to a gene; V was cut back by 1 base and J by 7 bases. Germline assignment: CDR1 LNHDA and CDR2 SQIVND (reference sequence). This CDR3 is 15 amino acids long. CDR3: CASSIVSGGANEQFF. CDR3 nucleotide sequence: TGTGCCAGTAGTATAGTGAGCGGGGGGGCGAATGAGCAGTTCTTC.

V and J are TRBV19 and TRBJ2-7, with 9 bases that match TRBD1. J was trimmed by 2 bases and V by 5 bases; bases with no gene match: 10. The CDR3 totals 16 residues. Germline-derived CDR1 and CDR2 are LNHDA and SQIVND (reference sequence). The CDR3 sequence is CASSGGQGSATYEQYF. CDR3 DNA sequence: TGTGCCAGTAGTGGGGGACAGGGATCCGCCACCTACGAGCAGTACTTC. The whole variable domain, remainder taken from reference TRBV19 and TRBJ2-7, is DGGITQSPKYLFRKEGQNVTLSCEQNLNHDAMYWYRQDPGQGLRLIYYSQIVNDFQKGDIAEGYSVSREKKESFPLTVTSAQKNPTAFYLCASSGGQGSATYEQYFGPGTRLTVT.

The gene calls are TRBV6-6 and TRBJ1-3, with TRBD1 as a possible D gene (5 bases). V lost 2 bases and J 0 bases, leaving 8 bases between the germline ends. The CDR3 consists of 15 residues. In germline, CDR1 is MNHNY, CDR2 SVGAGI (reference sequence). CDR3 coding DNA: TGTGCCAGCAGTTACGACAGCAACTCTGGAAACACCATATATTTT. As protein: CASSYDSNSGNTIYF.

This chain joins TRBV7-3 and TRBJ1-3, with D uncertain. V lost 0 bases and J lost 4, with 4 bases in between. This CDR3 contains 13 residues. In germline, CDR1 is SGHTA, CDR2 FQGTGA. In DNA, the CDR3 is TGTGCCAGCAGCTTAACATCAGGAAACACCATATATTTT. Encoded protein: CASSLTSGNTIYF. Drawing the rest from reference TRBV7-3 and TRBJ1-3, the complete variable domain is GAGVSQTPSNKVTEKGKYVELRCDPISGHTALYWYRQSLGQGPEFLIYFQGTGAADDSGLPNDRFFAVRPEGSVSTLKIQRTERGDSAVYLCASSLTSGNTIYFGEGSWLTVV.

This rearrangement joins TRBV24-1 to TRBJ2-7; 8 bases line up with TRBD1. CDR1 KGHDR and CDR2 SFDVKD come from the germline V gene. The CDR3 runs to 15 residues. V shed 4 bases, J shed 3 bases, and the junction held 7 bases outside the gene matches. The CDR3: CATSDTGTGYYEQYF. The CDR3 DNA follows: TGTGCCACCAGTGACACCGGGACAGGATACTACGAGCAGTACTTC.

V is TRBV7-9 and J is TRBJ1-1, with D unclear. V lost 5 bases to trimming and J lost 1 base, with 8 bases between them. The CDR3 covers 13 residues. CDR1 and CDR2 (germline): SEHNR, FQNEAQ (reference sequence). The CDR3 nucleotides read TGTGCCAGCAGCCGGGAGGGGAACACTGAAGCTTTCTTT. It specifies CASSREGNTEAFF. Full variable domain (outside the CDR3, taken from reference TRBV7-9 and TRBJ1-1): DTGVSQNPRHKITKRGQNVTFRCDPISEHNRLYWYRQTLGQGPEFLTYFQNEAQLEKSRLLSDRFSAERPKGSFSTLEIQRTEQGDSAMYLCASSREGNTEAFFGQGTRLTVV.

The rearrangement links TRBV5-4 to TRBJ2-2, with 7 nucleotides matching TRBD2. CDR1 is SGHNT, CDR2 YYREEE, per germline (reference sequence). CDR3 length: 14 residues. The junction had 2 bases not matched to a gene; V was cut back by 1 base and J by 5 bases. The CDR3 region is CASSLQGGTGELFF. The CDR3 nucleotides are TGTGCCAGCAGCTTGCAGGGAGGGACCGGGGAGCTGTTTTTT. Together with reference TRBV5-4 and TRBJ2-2, the CDR3 gives the full variable domain: ETGVTQSPTHLIKTRGQQVTLRCSSQSGHNTVSWYQQALGQGPQFIFQYYREEENGRGNFPPRFSGLQFPNYSSELNVNALELDDSALYLCASSLQGGTGELFFGEGSRLTVL.